This passage covers 16 T cell receptor beta chains from one sample sequenced in a study of cytomegalovirus exposure and HLA in healthy donors. Profiled with immunoSEQ multiplex PCR; TCRdb holds only in-frame clones, not every one. The sample holds 150,000 to 200,000 clones, 80% to 90% seen once. Sequencing was done on a sample of PBMCs. The receptors come from a young woman in good health and CMV-seronegative.

This clone was recorded a few times. Other DNA sequences in the sample encode the same CDR3. V gene TRBV5-1 combines with J gene TRBJ2-1, with 9 positions matching TRBD2. The ends lost 0 bases at V and 6 bases at J; junction bases unmatched: 4. The CDR3 extends over 15 amino acids. Looked up from germline, CDR1 is SGHRS and CDR2 is YFSETQ. Written as DNA, the CDR3 is TGCGCCAGCAGCTTGGAGCTAGCGGGACCCAATGAGCAGTTCTTC. Amino acids: CASSLELAGPNEQFF.

This clone appeared once. This chain's CDR3 is CASTNAGEAFF. In DNA, the CDR3 is TGTGCCAGCACCAATGCGGGGGAAGCTTTCTTT. This sequence joins TRBV25-1 and TRBJ1-1, with D unresolved. The CDR3 is 11 residues long. Germline-derived CDR1 and CDR2 are MGHDK and SYGVNS. V was shortened by 7 bases and J by 8 bases, with 11 bases between the two germline ends.

The chain carries TRBV19 and TRBJ1-2, with TRBD1 matching 7 bases. V shed 6 bases, J shed 4 bases, and the junction held 8 bases outside the gene matches. CDR3 length equals 14 residues. The germline CDR1 and CDR2 sequences are LNHDA and SQIVND (reference sequence). The CDR3 DNA reads TGTGCCAGTAGGGTAGACAGGGCAGTCTATGGCTACACCTTC. This sequence encodes CASRVDRAVYGYTF. The full variable domain, with the rest looked up from reference TRBV19 and TRBJ1-2, is DGGITQSPKYLFRKEGQNVTLSCEQNLNHDAMYWYRQDPGQGLRLIYYSQIVNDFQKGDIAEGYSVSREKKESFPLTVTSAQKNPTAFYLCASRVDRAVYGYTFGSGTRLTVV.

The chain joins TRBV6-1 to TRBJ2-3; D remains ambiguous. The CDR3 is made up of 13 amino acids. Trimming left V 7 bases short and J 2 bases short, with 10 bases between. Germline loops: CDR1 MNHNS, CDR2 SASEGT. CDR3 loop: CASNQMATDTQYF. For the CDR3, the DNA is TGTGCCAGCAACCAAATGGCCACAGATACGCAGTATTTT.

The CDR3 here is CASSTRTGRGTEAFF. CDR3 coding DNA: TGTGCCAGCAGCACCCGGACAGGGAGGGGCACTGAAGCTTTCTTT. V usage is TRBV9 and J usage is TRBJ1-1; 8 positions match TRBD1. The length of the CDR3 is 15 residues. CDR1 and CDR2 (germline): SGDLS, YYNGEE. The J segment lost 4 bases and the V segment lost 4 bases, leaving 9 bases of the junction unmatched. Looking up the rest from reference TRBV9 and TRBJ1-1 gives the full variable domain: DSGVTQTPKHLITATGQRVTLRCSPRSGDLSVYWYQQSLDQGLQFLIQYYNGEERAKGNILERFSAQQFPDLHSELNLSSLELGDSALYFCASSTRTGRGTEAFFGQGTRLTVV.

V gene TRBV18 combines with J gene TRBJ2-2; D perhaps matches TRBD1 (6 bases). The CDR3 totals 17 residues. The V end was cut by 4 bases, the J end by 6 bases, with 21 bases between. From germline, CDR1 is KGHSH and CDR2 LQKENI. CDR3 in DNA: TGTGCCAGCTCACTACGTACAGGGTCCCTTATTCCCGGGGAGCTGTTTTTT. It codes for CASSLRTGSLIPGELFF.

V gene TRBV27 combines with J gene TRBJ2-4, with 7 positions matching TRBD1. The V gene end was trimmed by 6 bases and the J gene end by 2 bases; junction bases not matched to a gene: 13. The CDR3 is 17 amino acids. Germline lookup yields CDR1 MNHEY and CDR2 SMNVEV (reference sequence). CDR3 loop: CASSPQGVSITKNIQYF. The CDR3, as DNA: TGTGCCAGCAGCCCCCAGGGGGTTAGTATAACCAAAAACATTCAGTACTTC.

The sample holds one count of this clone. The same CDR3 arises from other DNA sequences in this sample as well. The V and J genes are TRBV5-1 and TRBJ1-1; D gene uncertain. Looked up from germline, CDR1 is SGHRS and CDR2 is YFSETQ. The CDR3 is 13 residues long. Trimming cost V 0 bases and J 4 bases, with 7 bases left between them. CDR3 in DNA: TGCGCCAGCAGCTTGGGGTCGGGCACTGAAGCTTTCTTT. Its translation: CASSLGSGTEAFF.

The V and J genes are TRBV27 and TRBJ2-2; the D gene is possibly TRBD2 (7 bases). CDR3 length: 17 residues. Germline V gene lookup returns CDR1 MNHEY and CDR2 SMNVEV (reference sequence). V lost 2 bases and J 0 bases, leaving 13 bases between the germline ends. CDR3 sequence: CASSLGGGRANTGELFF. For the CDR3, the DNA is TGTGCCAGCAGTTTAGGAGGGGGGAGGGCGAACACCGGGGAGCTGTTTTTT.

This clone showed up just once. The gene calls are TRBV11-2 and TRBJ2-7; tentative D call: TRBD1 (6 bases). The CDR3 is 16 residues long. The germline V gene encodes CDR1 SGHAT and CDR2 FQNNGV. With 1 base removed from V and 6 bases from J, the gap between germline ends came to 19 bases. The CDR3 sequence is CASSLASRGARFEQYF. The CDR3 DNA follows: TGTGCCAGCAGCTTAGCGTCCAGGGGAGCTAGGTTCGAGCAGTACTTC.

The chain couples TRBV28 to TRBJ1-2; tentative D call: TRBD1 (6 bases). Deletions cut 8 bases from V and 4 bases from J, with 14 bases between. CDR1 MDHEN and CDR2 SYDVKM come from the germline V gene. The CDR3 covers 13 residues. The CDR3 region has the DNA TGTGCCAGCCGTCAGGGGACGAGCTATGGCTACACCTTC. Its translation is CASRQGTSYGYTF.

J is TRBJ2-7 and V is TRBV30, with 7 positions matching TRBD1. Germline values: CDR1 GTSNPN, CDR2 SVGIG (reference sequence). J gave up 2 bases and V 4 bases, and 8 bases lay outside the gene matches. The CDR3 runs 14 residues. CDR3: CAWINYRGPYEQYF. Written as DNA, the CDR3 is TGTGCCTGGATTAACTACAGGGGTCCCTACGAGCAGTACTTC.

This sequence joins TRBV7-6 and TRBJ2-1, with a tentative D call TRBD2 (7 bases). Trimming cost V 0 bases and J 4 bases, with 13 bases left between them. Looked up from germline, CDR1 is SGHVS and CDR2 is FNYEAQ. The CDR3 consists of 16 residues. The CDR3 DNA follows: TGTGCCAGCAGCTTAGCTAGGGGGGAGGGGTACAATGAGCAGTTCTTC. Encoded protein: CASSLARGEGYNEQFF.

The gene calls are TRBV10-1 and TRBJ2-7, with 8 bases that match TRBD2. V lost 9 bases, J lost 0 bases, and 4 bases stayed unmatched. Germline V gene data show CDR1 as WNHNN and CDR2 as SYGVQD (reference sequence). This CDR3 region has 13 residues. The DNA for the CDR3 is TGCGCCAGTTCGAGCGGGGGCTCCTACGAGCAGTACTTC. It encodes CASSSGGSYEQYF.

This chain links TRBV7-6 with TRBJ2-5; 8 nucleotides agree with TRBD2. Trimming cost V 8 bases and J 5 bases; bases outside gene matches: 13. CDR1 is SGHVS and CDR2 is FNYEAQ in the germline V gene. The CDR3 has 15 amino acids. CDR3 nucleotide sequence: TGTGCCAGCCAAAGCGGGGGCCAACTTCCGGAGACCCAGTACTTC. Its protein is CASQSGGQLPETQYF. Full variable domain (rest looked up from reference TRBV7-6 and TRBJ2-5): GAGVSQSPRYKVTKRGQDVALRCDPISGHVSLYWYRQALGQGPEFLTYFNYEAQQDKSGLPNDRFSAERPEGSISTLTIQRTEQRDSAMYRCASQSGGQLPETQYFGPGTRLLVL.

The rearrangement joins TRBV6-5 to TRBJ2-7; D is unclear. Germline-derived CDR1 and CDR2 are MNHEY and SVGAGI. With 6 bases removed from V and 0 bases from J, the gap between germline ends came to 15 bases. CDR3 length: 15 residues. CDR3 DNA: TGTGCCAGCAGAATGGGCCCAGCCCTCTCCTACGAGCAGTACTTC. This translates into CASRMGPALSYEQYF.